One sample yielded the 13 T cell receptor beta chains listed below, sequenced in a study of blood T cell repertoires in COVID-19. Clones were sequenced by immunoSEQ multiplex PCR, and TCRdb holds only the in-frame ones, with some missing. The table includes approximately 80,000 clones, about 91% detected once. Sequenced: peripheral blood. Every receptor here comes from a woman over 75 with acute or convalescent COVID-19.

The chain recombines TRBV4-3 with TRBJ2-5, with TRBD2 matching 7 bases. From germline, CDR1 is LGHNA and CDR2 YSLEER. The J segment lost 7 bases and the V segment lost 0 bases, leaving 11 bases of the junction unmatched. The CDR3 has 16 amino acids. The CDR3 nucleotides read TGCGCCAGCAGCCAAGATAGGGAGACTAGCTTCGGGACCCAGTACTTC. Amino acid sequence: CASSQDRETSFGTQYF.

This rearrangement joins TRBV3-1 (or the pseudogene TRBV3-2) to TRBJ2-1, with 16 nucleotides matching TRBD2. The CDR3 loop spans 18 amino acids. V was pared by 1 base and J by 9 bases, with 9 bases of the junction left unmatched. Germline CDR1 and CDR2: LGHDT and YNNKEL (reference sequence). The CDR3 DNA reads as TGTGCCAGCAGCCAAGCCCGTTTTGGGACTAGCGGGAGGGTTGAGCAGTTCTTC. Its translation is CASSQARFGTSGRVEQFF.

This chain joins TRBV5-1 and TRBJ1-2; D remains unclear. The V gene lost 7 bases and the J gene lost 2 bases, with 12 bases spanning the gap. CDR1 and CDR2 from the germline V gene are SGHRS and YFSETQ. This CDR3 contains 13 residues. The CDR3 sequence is CASQVTPNYGYTF. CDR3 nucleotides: TGCGCCAGCCAGGTCACTCCGAACTATGGCTACACCTTC.

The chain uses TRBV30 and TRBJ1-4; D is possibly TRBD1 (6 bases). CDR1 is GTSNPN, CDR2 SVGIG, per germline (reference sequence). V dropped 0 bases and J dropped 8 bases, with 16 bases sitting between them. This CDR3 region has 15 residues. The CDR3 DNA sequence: TGTGCCTGGAGTGTAAACCAACAGGGTAACGAAAAACTGTTTTTT. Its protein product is CAWSVNQQGNEKLFF.

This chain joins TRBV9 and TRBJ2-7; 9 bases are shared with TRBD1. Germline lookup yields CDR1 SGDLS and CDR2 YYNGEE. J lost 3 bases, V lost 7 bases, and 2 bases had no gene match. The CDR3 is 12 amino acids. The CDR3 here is CASGGQGYEQYF. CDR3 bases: TGTGCCAGCGGGGGACAGGGCTACGAGCAGTACTTC.

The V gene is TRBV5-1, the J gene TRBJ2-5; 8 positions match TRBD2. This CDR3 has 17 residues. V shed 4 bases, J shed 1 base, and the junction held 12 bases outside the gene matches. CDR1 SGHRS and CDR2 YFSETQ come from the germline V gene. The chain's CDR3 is CASSHGISGRPQETQYF. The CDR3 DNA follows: TGCGCCAGCAGCCACGGAATCAGCGGGAGACCCCAAGAGACCCAGTACTTC.

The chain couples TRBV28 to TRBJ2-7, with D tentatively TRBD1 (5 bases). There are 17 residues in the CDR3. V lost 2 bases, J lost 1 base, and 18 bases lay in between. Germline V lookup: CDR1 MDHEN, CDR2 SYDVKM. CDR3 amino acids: CASSLMRQAGNSYEQYF. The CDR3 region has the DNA TGTGCCAGCAGTTTAATGCGGCAGGCAGGGAATTCCTACGAGCAGTACTTC.

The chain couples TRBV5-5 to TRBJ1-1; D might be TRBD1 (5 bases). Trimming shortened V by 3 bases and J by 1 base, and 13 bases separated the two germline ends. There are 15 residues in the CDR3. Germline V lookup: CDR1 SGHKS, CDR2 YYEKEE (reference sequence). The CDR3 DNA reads TGTGCCAGCAGCTCCTCAGGGTTGCCGAACACTGAAGCTTTCTTT. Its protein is CASSSSGLPNTEAFF.

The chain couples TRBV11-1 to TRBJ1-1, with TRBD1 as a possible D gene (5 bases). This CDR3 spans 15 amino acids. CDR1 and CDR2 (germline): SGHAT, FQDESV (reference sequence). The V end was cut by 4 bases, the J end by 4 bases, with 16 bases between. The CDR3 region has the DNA TGTGCCAGCAGCTCTCGGACATTCCAGGGCACTGAAGCTTTCTTT. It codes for CASSSRTFQGTEAFF.

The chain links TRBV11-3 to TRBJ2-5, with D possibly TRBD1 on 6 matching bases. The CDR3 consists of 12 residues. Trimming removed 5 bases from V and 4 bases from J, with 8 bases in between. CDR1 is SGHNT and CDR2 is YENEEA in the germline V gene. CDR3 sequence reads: CASSGGGETQYF. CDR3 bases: TGTGCCAGCAGCGGGGGCGGAGAGACCCAGTACTTC.

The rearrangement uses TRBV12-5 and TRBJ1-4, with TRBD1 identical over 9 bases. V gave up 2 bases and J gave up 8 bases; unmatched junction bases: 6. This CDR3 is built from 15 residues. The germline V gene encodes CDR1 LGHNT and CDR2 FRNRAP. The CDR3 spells CASGLHTGGAEKLFF. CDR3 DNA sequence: TGTGCTAGTGGTTTGCATACAGGGGGCGCCGAAAAACTGTTTTTT. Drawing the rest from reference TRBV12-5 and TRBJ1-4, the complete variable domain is DARVTQTPRHKVTEMGQEVTMRCQPILGHNTVFWYRQTMMQGLELLAYFRNRAPLDDSGMPKDRFSAEMPDATLATLKIQPSEPRDSAVYFCASGLHTGGAEKLFFGSGTQLSVL.

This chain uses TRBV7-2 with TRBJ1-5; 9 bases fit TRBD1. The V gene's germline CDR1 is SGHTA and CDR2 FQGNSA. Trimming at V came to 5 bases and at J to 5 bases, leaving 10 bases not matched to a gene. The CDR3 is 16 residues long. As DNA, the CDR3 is TGTGCCAGCAGCGCCGGGACAGGGATCCATGATCAGCCCCAGCATTTT. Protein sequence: CASSAGTGIHDQPQHF.

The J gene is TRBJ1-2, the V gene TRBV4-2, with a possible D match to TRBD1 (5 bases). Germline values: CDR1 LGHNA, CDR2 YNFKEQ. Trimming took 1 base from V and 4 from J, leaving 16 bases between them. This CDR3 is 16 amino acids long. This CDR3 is CASSQARARQLYGYTF. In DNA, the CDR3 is TGTGCCAGCAGCCAAGCCCGTGCCCGACAGCTCTATGGCTACACCTTC.